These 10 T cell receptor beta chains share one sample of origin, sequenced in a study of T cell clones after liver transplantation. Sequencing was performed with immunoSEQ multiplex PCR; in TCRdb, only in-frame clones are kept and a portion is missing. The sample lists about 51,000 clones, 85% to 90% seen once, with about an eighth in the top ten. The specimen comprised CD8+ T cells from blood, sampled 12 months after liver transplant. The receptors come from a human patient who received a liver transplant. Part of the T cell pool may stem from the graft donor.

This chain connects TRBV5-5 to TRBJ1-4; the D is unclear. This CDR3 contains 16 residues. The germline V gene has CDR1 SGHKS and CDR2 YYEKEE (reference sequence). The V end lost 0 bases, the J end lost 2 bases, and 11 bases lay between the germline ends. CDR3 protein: CASSLDSAMTNEKLFF. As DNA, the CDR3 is TGTGCCAGCAGCTTGGACAGTGCCATGACTAATGAAAAACTGTTTTTT.

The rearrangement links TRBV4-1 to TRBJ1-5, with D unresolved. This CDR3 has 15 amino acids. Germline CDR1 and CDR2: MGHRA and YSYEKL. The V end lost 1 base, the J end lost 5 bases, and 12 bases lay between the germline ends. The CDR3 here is CASSQVGRADQPQHF. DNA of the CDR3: TGCGCCAGCAGCCAAGTAGGTAGAGCCGATCAGCCCCAGCATTTT.

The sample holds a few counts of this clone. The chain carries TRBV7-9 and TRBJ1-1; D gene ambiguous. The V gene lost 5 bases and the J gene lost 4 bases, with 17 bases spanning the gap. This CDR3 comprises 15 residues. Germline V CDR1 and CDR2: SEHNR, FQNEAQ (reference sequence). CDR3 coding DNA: TGTGCCAGCAGCGGAGAGAGCTCGGGGTTCACTGAAGCTTTCTTT. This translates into CASSGESSGFTEAFF.

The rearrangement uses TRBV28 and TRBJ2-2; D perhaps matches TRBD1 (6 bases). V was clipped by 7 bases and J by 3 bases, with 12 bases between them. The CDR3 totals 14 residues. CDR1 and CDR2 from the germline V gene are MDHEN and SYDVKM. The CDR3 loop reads CASILTGDTGELFF. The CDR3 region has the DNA TGTGCCAGCATTCTGACAGGAGACACCGGGGAGCTGTTTTTT.

In DNA, the CDR3 is TGTGCCAGCAGCAAAGCGGGAGGCCAAAAAGAGACCCAGTACTTC. This codes for CASSKAGGQKETQYF. The chain combines TRBV13 with TRBJ2-5; 9 bases fit TRBD2. V was clipped by 5 bases and J by 3 bases; unmatched bases: 7. The CDR3 totals 15 residues. Germline V lookup: CDR1 PRHDT, CDR2 FYEKMQ (reference sequence).

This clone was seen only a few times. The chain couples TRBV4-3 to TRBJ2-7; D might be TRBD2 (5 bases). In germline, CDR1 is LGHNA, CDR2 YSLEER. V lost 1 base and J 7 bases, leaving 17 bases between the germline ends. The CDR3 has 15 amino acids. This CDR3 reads CASSQGSGLGYEQYF. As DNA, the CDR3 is TGCGCCAGCAGCCAAGGGTCAGGACTCGGGTATGAGCAGTACTTC.

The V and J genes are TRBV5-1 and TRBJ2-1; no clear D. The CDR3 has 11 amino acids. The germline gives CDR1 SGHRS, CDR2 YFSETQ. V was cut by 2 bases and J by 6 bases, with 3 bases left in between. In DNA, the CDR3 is TGCGCCAGCAGCTTTAGCAATGAGCAGTTCTTC. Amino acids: CASSFSNEQFF.

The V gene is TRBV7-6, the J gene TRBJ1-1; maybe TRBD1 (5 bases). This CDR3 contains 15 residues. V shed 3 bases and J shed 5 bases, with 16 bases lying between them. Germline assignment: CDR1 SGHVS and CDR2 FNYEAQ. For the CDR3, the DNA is TGTGCCAGCAGCTTGGGATTCGCAGGGCGGACTGAAGCTTTCTTT. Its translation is CASSLGFAGRTEAFF. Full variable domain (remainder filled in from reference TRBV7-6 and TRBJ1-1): GAGVSQSPRYKVTKRGQDVALRCDPISGHVSLYWYRQALGQGPEFLTYFNYEAQQDKSGLPNDRFSAERPEGSISTLTIQRTEQRDSAMYRCASSLGFAGRTEAFFGQGTRLTVV.

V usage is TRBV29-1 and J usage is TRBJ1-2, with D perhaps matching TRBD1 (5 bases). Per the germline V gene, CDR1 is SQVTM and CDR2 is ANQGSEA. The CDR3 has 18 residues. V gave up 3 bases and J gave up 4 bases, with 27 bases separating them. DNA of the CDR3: TGCAGCGTTGAGGAAAGATGGTACGAGGGACGGGTGGGCTATGGCTACACCTTC. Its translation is CSVEERWYEGRVGYGYTF.

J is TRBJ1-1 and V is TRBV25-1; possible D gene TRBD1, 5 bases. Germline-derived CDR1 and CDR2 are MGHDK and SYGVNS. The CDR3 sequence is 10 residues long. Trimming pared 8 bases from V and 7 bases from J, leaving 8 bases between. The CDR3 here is CASWGGEAFF. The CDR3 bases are TGTGCCAGCTGGGGGGGTGAAGCTTTCTTT.